The sequence of this T cell receptor (beta chain) was determined in a study of T-cell memory formation after mild COVID-19. Study-wide context: TCR clustering was largely donor specific. Study outcomes and limitations: Memory from before infection featured some responding clones, which suggests cross-reactive memory joined. The second-wave clones peaking on day 37 were not confirmed as SARS-CoV-2-specific.

This clonotype was counted only a few times. Its antigen is currently unknown. Amplification by 5'RACE using constant-segment primers produced TCR alpha and TCR beta cDNA libraries that carried sample barcodes and UMIs. A single record per CDR3 protein comes from TCRdb applying MiXCR to the 5' RACE reads. The table shows roughly 250,000 distinct CDR3 sequences, with over 15% occurring only once. Source material: PBMCs or a T cell subset sorted from them (not recorded which). This TCR was sampled from a man between 18 and 35 years old who had mild COVID-19 (a few samples of this study predate the infection). Cell type and time point are not known.

The CDR3: CASSYSNRNTGELFF. The CDR3 DNA reads TGTGCCAGCAGTTACTCGAATAGGAACACCGGGGAGCTGTTTTTT. The V gene is TRBV6-5, the J gene TRBJ2-2; D gene unclear. Germline V gene lookup returns CDR1 MNHEY and CDR2 SVGAGI. The CDR3 length is 15 residues. Trimming left V 0 bases short and J 1 base short, with 6 bases between.